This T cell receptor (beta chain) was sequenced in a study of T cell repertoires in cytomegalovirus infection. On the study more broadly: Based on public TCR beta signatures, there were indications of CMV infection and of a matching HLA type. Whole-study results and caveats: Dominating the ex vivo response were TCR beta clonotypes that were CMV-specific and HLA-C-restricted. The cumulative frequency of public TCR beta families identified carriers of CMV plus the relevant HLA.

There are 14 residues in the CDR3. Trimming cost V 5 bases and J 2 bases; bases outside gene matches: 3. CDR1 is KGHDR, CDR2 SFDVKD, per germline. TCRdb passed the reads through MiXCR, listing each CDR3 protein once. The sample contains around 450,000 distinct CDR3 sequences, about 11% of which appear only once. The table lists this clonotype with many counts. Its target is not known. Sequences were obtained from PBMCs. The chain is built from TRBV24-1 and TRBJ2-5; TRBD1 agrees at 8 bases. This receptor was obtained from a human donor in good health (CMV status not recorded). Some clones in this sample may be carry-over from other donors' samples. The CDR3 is CATSVTGGQETQYF. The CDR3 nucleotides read TGTGCCACCAGTGTAACAGGGGGTCAAGAGACCCAGTACTTC.